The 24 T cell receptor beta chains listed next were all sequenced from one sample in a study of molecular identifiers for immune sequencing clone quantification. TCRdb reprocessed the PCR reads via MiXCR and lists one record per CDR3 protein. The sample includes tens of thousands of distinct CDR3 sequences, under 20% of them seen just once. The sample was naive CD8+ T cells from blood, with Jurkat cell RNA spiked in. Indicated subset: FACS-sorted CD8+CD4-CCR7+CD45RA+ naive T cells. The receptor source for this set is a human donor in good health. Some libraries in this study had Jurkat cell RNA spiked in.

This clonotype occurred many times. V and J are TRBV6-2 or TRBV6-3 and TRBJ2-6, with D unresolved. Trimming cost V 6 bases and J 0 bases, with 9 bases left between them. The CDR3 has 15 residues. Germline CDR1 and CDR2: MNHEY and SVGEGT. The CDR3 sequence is CASSLILSGANVLTF. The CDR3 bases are TGTGCCAGCAGCCTGATCCTCTCTGGGGCCAACGTCCTGACTTTC.

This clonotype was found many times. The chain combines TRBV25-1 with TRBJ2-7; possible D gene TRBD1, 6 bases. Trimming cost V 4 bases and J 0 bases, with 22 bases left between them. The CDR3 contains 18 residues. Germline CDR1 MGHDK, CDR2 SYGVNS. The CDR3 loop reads CASSAIPSWDTSSYEQYF. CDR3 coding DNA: TGTGCCAGCAGTGCTATTCCCAGCTGGGACACCAGCTCCTACGAGCAGTACTTC.

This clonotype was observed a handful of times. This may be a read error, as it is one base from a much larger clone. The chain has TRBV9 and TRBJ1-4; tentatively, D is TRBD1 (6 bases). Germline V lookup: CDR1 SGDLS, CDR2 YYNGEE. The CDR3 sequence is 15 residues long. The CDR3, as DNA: TGTGCCAGCAGCCCAGATCAGGGGACTAATGAAAAACCGTTTTTT. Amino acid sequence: CASSPDQGTNEKPFF.

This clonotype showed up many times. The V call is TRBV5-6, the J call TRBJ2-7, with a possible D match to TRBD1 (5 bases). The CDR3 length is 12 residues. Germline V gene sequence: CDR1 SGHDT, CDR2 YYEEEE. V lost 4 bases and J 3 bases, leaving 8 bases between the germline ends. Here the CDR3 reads CASSDSHYEQYF. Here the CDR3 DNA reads TGTGCCAGCAGCGACAGTCACTACGAGCAGTACTTC.

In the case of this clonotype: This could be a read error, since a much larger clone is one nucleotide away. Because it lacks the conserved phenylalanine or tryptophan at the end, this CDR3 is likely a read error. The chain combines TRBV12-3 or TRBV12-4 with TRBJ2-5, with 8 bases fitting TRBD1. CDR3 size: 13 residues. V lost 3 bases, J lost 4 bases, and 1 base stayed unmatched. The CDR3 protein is CASSFQGAETQYL. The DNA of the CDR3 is TGTGCCAGCAGTTTTCAGGGGGCAGAGACCCAGTACCTC.

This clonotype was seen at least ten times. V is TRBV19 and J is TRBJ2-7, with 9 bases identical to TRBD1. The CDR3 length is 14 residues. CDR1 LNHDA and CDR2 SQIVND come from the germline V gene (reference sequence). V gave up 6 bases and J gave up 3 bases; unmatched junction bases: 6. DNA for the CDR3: TGTGCCAGTAGCTCCGGGACAGGGAACTACGAGCAGTACTTC. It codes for CASSSGTGNYEQYF.

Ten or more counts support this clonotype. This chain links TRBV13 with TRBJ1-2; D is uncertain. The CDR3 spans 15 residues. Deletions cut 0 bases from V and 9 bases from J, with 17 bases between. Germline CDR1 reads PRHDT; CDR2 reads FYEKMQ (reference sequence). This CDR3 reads CASSLGGTTGVSYTF. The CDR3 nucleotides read TGTGCCAGCAGCTTAGGTGGAACCACCGGGGTAAGCTACACCTTC.

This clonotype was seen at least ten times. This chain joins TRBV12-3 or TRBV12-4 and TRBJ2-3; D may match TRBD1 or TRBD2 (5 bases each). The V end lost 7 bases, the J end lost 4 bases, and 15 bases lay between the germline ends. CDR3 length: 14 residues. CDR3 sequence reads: CASNPGTASDTQYF. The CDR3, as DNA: TGTGCCAGCAATCCTGGGACGGCATCAGATACGCAGTATTTT.

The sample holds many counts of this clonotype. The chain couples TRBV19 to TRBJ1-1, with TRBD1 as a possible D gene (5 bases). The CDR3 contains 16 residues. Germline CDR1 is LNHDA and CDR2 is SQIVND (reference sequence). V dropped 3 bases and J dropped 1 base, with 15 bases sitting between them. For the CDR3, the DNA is TGTGCCAGTAGTATTGAGGAGGGGCTTGCGAACACTGAAGCTTTCTTT. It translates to CASSIEEGLANTEAFF.

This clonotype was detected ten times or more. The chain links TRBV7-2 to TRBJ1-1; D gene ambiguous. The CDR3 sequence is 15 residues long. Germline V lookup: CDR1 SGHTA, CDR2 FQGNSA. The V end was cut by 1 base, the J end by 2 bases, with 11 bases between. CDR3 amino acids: CASSLDLGPNTEAFF. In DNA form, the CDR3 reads TGTGCCAGCAGCTTAGATTTGGGCCCTAACACTGAAGCTTTCTTT. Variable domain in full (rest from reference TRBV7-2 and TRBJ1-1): GAGVSQSPSNKVTEKGKDVELRCDPISGHTALYWYRQSLGQGLEFLIYFQGNSAPDKSGLPSDRFSAERTGGSVSTLTIQRTQQEDSAVYLCASSLDLGPNTEAFFGQGTRLTVV.

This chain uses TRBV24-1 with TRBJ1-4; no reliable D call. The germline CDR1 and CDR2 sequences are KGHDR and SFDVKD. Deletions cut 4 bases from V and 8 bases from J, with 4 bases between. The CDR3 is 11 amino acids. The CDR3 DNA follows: TGTGCCACCAGTGAAGACGAAAAACTGTTTTTT. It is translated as CATSEDEKLFF.

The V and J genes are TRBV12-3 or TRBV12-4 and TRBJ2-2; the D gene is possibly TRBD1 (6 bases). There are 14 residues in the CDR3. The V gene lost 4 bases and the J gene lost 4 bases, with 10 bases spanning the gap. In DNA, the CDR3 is TGTGCCAGCAGTTGGACAGACCCCACCGGGGAGCTGTTTTTT. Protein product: CASSWTDPTGELFF.

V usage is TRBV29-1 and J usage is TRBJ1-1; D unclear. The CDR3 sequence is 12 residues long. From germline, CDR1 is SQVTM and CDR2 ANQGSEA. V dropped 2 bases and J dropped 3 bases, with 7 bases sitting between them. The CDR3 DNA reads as TGCAGCGTTGAAAGTCTCGACACTGAAGCTTTCTTT. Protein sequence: CSVESLDTEAFF.

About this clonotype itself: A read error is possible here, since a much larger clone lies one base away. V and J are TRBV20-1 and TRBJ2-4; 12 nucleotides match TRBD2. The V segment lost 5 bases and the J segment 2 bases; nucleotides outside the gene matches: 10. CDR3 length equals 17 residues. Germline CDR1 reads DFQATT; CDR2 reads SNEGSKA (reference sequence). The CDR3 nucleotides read TGCAGTGCTCGGACTAGCGGGGAGCCCGGGTCCAAAAACATTCAGTACTTC. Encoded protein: CSARTSGEPGSKNIQYF.

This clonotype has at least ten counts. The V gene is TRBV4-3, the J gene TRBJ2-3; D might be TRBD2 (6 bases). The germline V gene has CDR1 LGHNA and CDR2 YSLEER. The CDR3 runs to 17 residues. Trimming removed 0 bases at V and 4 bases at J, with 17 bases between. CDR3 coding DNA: TGCGCCAGCAGCCAAGATATCGGGAGTGGCGGTGCAGATACGCAGTATTTT. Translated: CASSQDIGSGGADTQYF.

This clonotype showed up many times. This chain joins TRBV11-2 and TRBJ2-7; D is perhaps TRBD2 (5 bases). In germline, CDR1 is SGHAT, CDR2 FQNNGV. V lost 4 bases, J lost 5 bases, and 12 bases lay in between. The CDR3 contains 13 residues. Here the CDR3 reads CASSSYDYDEQYF. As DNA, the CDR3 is TGTGCCAGCAGCTCTTACGACTACGACGAGCAGTACTTC. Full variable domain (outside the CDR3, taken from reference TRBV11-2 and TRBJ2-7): EAGVAQSPRYKIIEKRQSVAFWCNPISGHATLYWYQQILGQGPKLLIQFQNNGVVDDSQLPKDRFSAERLKGVDSTLKIQPAKLEDSAVYLCASSSYDYDEQYFGPGTRLTVT.

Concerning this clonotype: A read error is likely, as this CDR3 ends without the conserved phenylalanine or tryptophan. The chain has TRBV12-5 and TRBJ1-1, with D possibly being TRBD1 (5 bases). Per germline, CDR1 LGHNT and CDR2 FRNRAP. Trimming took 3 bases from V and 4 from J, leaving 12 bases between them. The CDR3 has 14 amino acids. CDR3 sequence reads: CASGFGTGRTEAFL. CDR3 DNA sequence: TGTGCTAGTGGTTTCGGAACAGGACGCACTGAAGCTTTCCTT.

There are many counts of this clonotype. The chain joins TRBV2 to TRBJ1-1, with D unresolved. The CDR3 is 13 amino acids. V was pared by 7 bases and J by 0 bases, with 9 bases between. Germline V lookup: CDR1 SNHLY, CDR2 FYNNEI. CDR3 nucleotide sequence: TGTGCCAGCAAGTACATTCTGAACACTGAAGCTTTCTTT. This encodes CASKYILNTEAFF.

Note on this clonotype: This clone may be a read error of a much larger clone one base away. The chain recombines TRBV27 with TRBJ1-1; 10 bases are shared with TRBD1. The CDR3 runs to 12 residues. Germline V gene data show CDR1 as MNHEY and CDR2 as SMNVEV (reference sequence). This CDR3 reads CAGSKTGGEAFF. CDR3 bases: TGTGCCGGCAGTAAGACAGGGGGCGAAGCTTTCTTT.

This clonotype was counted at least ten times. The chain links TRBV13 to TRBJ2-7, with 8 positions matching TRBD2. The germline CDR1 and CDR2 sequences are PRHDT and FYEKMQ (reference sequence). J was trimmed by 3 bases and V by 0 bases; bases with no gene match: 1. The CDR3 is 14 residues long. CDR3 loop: CASSLGLADYEQYF. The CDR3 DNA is TGTGCCAGCAGCTTAGGACTAGCGGACTACGAGCAGTACTTC.

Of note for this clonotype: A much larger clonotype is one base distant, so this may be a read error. Here the CDR3 DNA reads TGTGCCAGCAGCTCATACAGGGAATTCGGCAATCAGCTCCAGCATTTT. Amino acids: CASSSYREFGNQLQHF. The chain employs TRBV5-6 and TRBJ1-5; perhaps TRBD1 as D (6 bases). CDR1 is SGHDT, CDR2 YYEEEE, per germline. This CDR3 is 16 amino acids long.

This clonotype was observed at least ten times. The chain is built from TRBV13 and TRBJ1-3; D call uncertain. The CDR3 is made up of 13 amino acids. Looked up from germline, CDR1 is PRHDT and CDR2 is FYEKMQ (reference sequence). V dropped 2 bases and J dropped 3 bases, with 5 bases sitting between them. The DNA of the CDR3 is TGTGCCAGCAGCTTAAGGATTGGAAACACCATATATTTT. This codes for CASSLRIGNTIYF.

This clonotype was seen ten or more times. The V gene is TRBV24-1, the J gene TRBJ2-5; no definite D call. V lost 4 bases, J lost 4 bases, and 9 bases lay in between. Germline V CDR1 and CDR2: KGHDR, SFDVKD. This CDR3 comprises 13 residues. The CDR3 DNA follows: TGTGCCACCAGTGACCCCTTTACAGAGACCCAGTACTTC. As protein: CATSDPFTETQYF.

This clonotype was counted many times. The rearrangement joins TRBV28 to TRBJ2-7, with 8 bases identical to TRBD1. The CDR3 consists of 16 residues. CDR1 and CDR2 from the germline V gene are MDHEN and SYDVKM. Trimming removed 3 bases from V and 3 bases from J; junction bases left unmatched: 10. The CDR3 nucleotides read TGTGCCAGCAGTTTCCTCGGACAGGGCTTGGTCTACGAGCAGTACTTC. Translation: CASSFLGQGLVYEQYF.